These 13 T cell receptor beta chains were sequenced from one sample in a study of vaccination effects on CD4 cells after COVID-19. Peptide-pool stimulation followed by sequencing identified expanded antigen-specific CD4+ clonotypes in the ViraFEST assay. Upon completion of around 9 days in culture, CD4+ T cells were isolated. Participants completed two doses of the BNT162b2 or mRNA-1273 vaccine. These receptors have no identified antigens. TCRdb keeps only in-frame clones here, not all; method: immunoSEQ multiplex PCR. The table has around 30,000 clones, 55% to 70% seen once. The sequencing used CD4+ T cells from PBMCs cultured with SARS-CoV-2 spike peptides, collected after COVID-19 vaccination. The receptor source for this set is a human donor who received a COVID-19 vaccine.

DNA of the CDR3: TGTGCCAGCAGCCCCACCTGGGACAGGGGGCTGGAGACCCAGTACTTC. It encodes CASSPTWDRGLETQYF. The chain has TRBV7-2 and TRBJ2-5, with TRBD1 matching 12 bases. Germline assignment: CDR1 SGHTA and CDR2 FQGNSA. This CDR3 comprises 16 residues. J was trimmed by 5 bases and V by 5 bases; bases with no gene match: 9.

This clone turned up a few times. The V gene is TRBV12-3 or TRBV12-4, the J gene TRBJ2-7; 7 nucleotides line up with TRBD1. This CDR3 region has 12 residues. Trimming removed 5 bases from V and 7 bases from J; junction bases left unmatched: 5. CDR3 protein: CASSPTGFEQYF. The CDR3 coding sequence is TGTGCCAGCAGTCCGACAGGGTTTGAGCAGTACTTC.

This clone was seen more than once but under ten times. The V call is TRBV19, the J call TRBJ1-4; no definite D call. Germline V gene lookup returns CDR1 LNHDA and CDR2 SQIVND (reference sequence). V dropped 6 bases and J dropped 8 bases, with 13 bases sitting between them. The CDR3 length is 13 residues. The CDR3: CASRALQGEKLFF. CDR3 nucleotide sequence: TGTGCCAGTAGGGCCCTACAAGGGGAAAAACTGTTTTTT. The full variable domain, in which reference TRBV19 and TRBJ1-4 provide the parts outside the CDR3, is DGGITQSPKYLFRKEGQNVTLSCEQNLNHDAMYWYRQDPGQGLRLIYYSQIVNDFQKGDIAEGYSVSREKKESFPLTVTSAQKNPTAFYLCASRALQGEKLFFGSGTQLSVL.

This clone was seen more than once but under ten times. The chain links TRBV19 to TRBJ1-5; 10 bases match TRBD1. Germline CDR1 and CDR2: LNHDA and SQIVND (reference sequence). CDR3 size: 16 residues. The V gene end was trimmed by 6 bases and the J gene end by 1 base; junction bases not matched to a gene: 6. CDR3 coding DNA: TGTGCCAGTAGCCCGGAGACAGGGGGCAGCAATCAGCCCCAGCATTTT. This gives the protein CASSPETGGSNQPQHF.

The V and J genes are TRBV27 and TRBJ1-4, with 8 bases aligning to TRBD1. From germline, CDR1 is MNHEY and CDR2 SMNVEV (reference sequence). With 5 bases clipped from V and 7 bases from J, the junction kept 12 bases outside the gene matches. The CDR3 is 16 residues long. The CDR3 reads CASSLASGTGAEKLFF. DNA of the CDR3: TGTGCCAGCAGTCTGGCATCCGGGACAGGAGCTGAAAAACTGTTTTTT.

The genes are TRBV5-4 and TRBJ1-3; no clear D gene. The V gene lost 2 bases and the J gene lost 1 base, with 13 bases spanning the gap. Germline CDR1 reads SGHNT; CDR2 reads YYREEE (reference sequence). This CDR3 has 16 residues. CDR3 residues: CASSLGSPDSGNTIYF. CDR3 in DNA: TGTGCCAGCAGCTTAGGTTCTCCAGATTCTGGAAACACCATATATTTT. The full variable domain, rest sourced from reference TRBV5-4 and TRBJ1-3, is ETGVTQSPTHLIKTRGQQVTLRCSSQSGHNTVSWYQQALGQGPQFIFQYYREEENGRGNFPPRFSGLQFPNYSSELNVNALELDDSALYLCASSLGSPDSGNTIYFGEGSWLTVV.

CDR3 sequence: CACPTGKGPYEQYF. The CDR3 DNA sequence: TGTGCCTGTCCAACAGGGAAGGGACCCTACGAGCAGTACTTC. This chain links TRBV30 with TRBJ2-7, with D possibly TRBD1 on 6 matching bases. Deletions cut 6 bases from V and 2 bases from J, with 17 bases between. This CDR3 contains 14 residues. Germline CDR1 and CDR2: GTSNPN and SVGIG (reference sequence).

The chain is built from TRBV21-1 and TRBJ2-7; the D call TRBD1 from the table was never checked on the DNA. TRBV21-1 is a documented pseudogene. The length of the CDR3 is 14 residues. The CDR3 region is CASATRGRYGEQYF. CDR3 sequence (DNA): TGTGCCAGCGCCACCAGGGGGAGATACGGAGAGCAGTACTTC.

This clone was detected a few times. The V gene is TRBV19, the J gene TRBJ1-5, with a tentative D call TRBD1 (5 bases). V shed 4 bases and J shed 2 bases, with 18 bases lying between them. CDR3 size: 17 residues. Germline V lookup: CDR1 LNHDA, CDR2 SQIVND (reference sequence). CDR3 region: CASSTPKGLQGNQPQHF. The CDR3 DNA is TGTGCCAGTAGTACCCCCAAGGGGCTTCAAGGCAATCAGCCCCAGCATTTT.

This clone was seen a handful of times. The V gene is TRBV18, the J gene TRBJ2-1, with TRBD2 matching 7 bases. Trimming removed 3 bases from V and 8 bases from J; junction bases left unmatched: 7. The CDR3 sequence is 14 residues long. Germline CDR1 KGHSH, CDR2 LQKENI. CDR3 bases: TGTGCCAGCTCACCGAGGACTAGGACGGATGAGCAGTTCTTC. It yields the protein CASSPRTRTDEQFF.

Only a few counts were recorded for this clone. The rearrangement uses TRBV7-9 and TRBJ1-1, with TRBD1 matching over 8 bases. This CDR3 comprises 15 residues. Germline CDR1 is SEHNR and CDR2 is FQNEAQ (reference sequence). J was trimmed by 6 bases and V by 1 base; bases with no gene match: 7. CDR3 coding DNA: TGTGCCAGCAGCTTAGTGCCAGGGGGCTCACCTGAAGCTTTCTTT. Encoded protein: CASSLVPGGSPEAFF.

The J gene is TRBJ2-2, the V gene TRBV7-9; a possible D gene is TRBD1 (6 bases). V lost 5 bases and J 4 bases, leaving 14 bases between the germline ends. This CDR3 has 15 amino acids. Germline V gene sequence: CDR1 SEHNR, CDR2 FQNEAQ (reference sequence). The CDR3 reads CASSRPGQTTGELFF. The CDR3 nucleotides are TGTGCCAGCAGCCGTCCAGGACAGACCACCGGGGAGCTGTTTTTT.

V usage is TRBV6-5 and J usage is TRBJ2-2; no reliable D call. The CDR3 length is 15 residues. CDR1 MNHEY and CDR2 SVGAGI come from the germline V gene. V was pared by 6 bases and J by 0 bases, with 11 bases between. CDR3 sequence: CASSTRLANTGELFF. In nucleotides, the CDR3 is TGTGCCAGCAGCACCCGACTGGCGAACACCGGGGAGCTGTTTTTT.